Below are 28 T cell receptor beta chains sequenced from a single sample in a study of shared clonotypes between healthy human individuals. The table came from immunoSEQ multiplex PCR; TCRdb's copy has only in-frame clones and leaves some out. The table shows 2 million to 2.5 million clones, with roughly 93% occurring only once. Sequencing input: naive CD4+ T cells from PBMCs. Subset reported: CD45RA+ positively selected. The receptors stem from a man between 18 and 35 years old in good health. Some clones in this sample may be carry-over from other donors' samples.

The rearrangement links TRBV27 to TRBJ1-1, with no clear D. The CDR3 contains 15 residues. Trimming removed 3 bases at V and 6 bases at J, with 17 bases between. CDR1 and CDR2 (germline): MNHEY, SMNVEV (reference sequence). The chain's CDR3 is CASSFRSRSPAEAFF. The CDR3 DNA follows: TGTGCCAGCAGTTTCCGGAGCCGATCCCCCGCTGAAGCTTTCTTT.

The chain has TRBV7-9 and TRBJ2-7, with 7 bases matching TRBD1. The CDR3 covers 13 residues. V lost 7 bases and J lost 3; bases outside the gene matches: 6. The germline gives CDR1 SEHNR, CDR2 FQNEAQ (reference sequence). CDR3 in amino acids: CASTQTGNYEQYF. The DNA for the CDR3 is TGTGCCAGCACCCAGACAGGGAACTACGAGCAGTACTTC.

The genes are TRBV5-1 and TRBJ1-4, with TRBD1 matching 9 bases. Per the germline V gene, CDR1 is SGHRS and CDR2 is YFSETQ. Trimming removed 2 bases from V and 5 bases from J; junction bases left unmatched: 4. This CDR3 has 15 amino acids. The CDR3 is CASSLKGTGNEKLFF. The CDR3 DNA sequence: TGCGCCAGCAGCTTAAAGGGGACAGGGAATGAAAAACTGTTTTTT.

The chain carries TRBV19 and TRBJ2-6; D remains ambiguous. With 7 bases removed from V and 1 base from J, the gap between germline ends came to 11 bases. Germline V gives CDR1 LNHDA, CDR2 SQIVND (reference sequence). This CDR3 is 15 amino acids long. CDR3 DNA: TGTGCCAGTATCCGGACCGATTCTGGGGCCAACGTCCTGACTTTC. Translating gives CASIRTDSGANVLTF.

The genes are TRBV29-1 and TRBJ1-2; D not certain. Deletions cut 2 bases from V and 8 bases from J, with 18 bases between. CDR1 and CDR2 from the germline V gene are SQVTM and ANQGSEA. This CDR3 contains 14 residues. DNA of the CDR3: TGCAGCGTTGAACGGAACATGCCCGGGCGAGGCTACACCTTC. Protein sequence: CSVERNMPGRGYTF.

This clone was seen once. The J gene is TRBJ2-5, the V gene TRBV9, with 12 bases lining up with TRBD1. This CDR3 has 16 amino acids. V dropped 4 bases and J dropped 3; count of bases not matched to a gene: 7. The germline V gene has CDR1 SGDLS and CDR2 YYNGEE. CDR3 bases: TGTGCCAGCAGCCTCGGGACAGGGGGCAAGAAAGAGACCCAGTACTTC. This sequence encodes CASSLGTGGKKETQYF.

This sequence joins TRBV9 and TRBJ2-1; TRBD2 is a possible D gene (5 bases). This CDR3 is built from 14 residues. Trimming removed 1 base from V and 7 bases from J, with 12 bases in between. Germline V gives CDR1 SGDLS, CDR2 YYNGEE. CDR3 sequence reads: CASSVQSWENEQFF. DNA for the CDR3: TGTGCCAGCAGCGTACAATCGTGGGAGAATGAGCAGTTCTTC. Full variable domain (missing parts from reference TRBV9 and TRBJ2-1): DSGVTQTPKHLITATGQRVTLRCSPRSGDLSVYWYQQSLDQGLQFLIQYYNGEERAKGNILERFSAQQFPDLHSELNLSSLELGDSALYFCASSVQSWENEQFFGPGTRLTVL.

Regarding this clone: Its ends do not fully match the called genes, so a read error is possible. Other DNA variants within this sample encode the same CDR3. This chain links TRBV18 with TRBJ1-2; TRBD1 matches at 7 bases. Germline CDR1 KGHSH, CDR2 LQKENI. The CDR3 has 14 residues. The CDR3 region is CASSPQGLNYGYTF. Here the CDR3 DNA reads TGTGCCAGCTCCCCACAGGGGCTAAACTATGGCTACACCTTC.

V usage is TRBV9 and J usage is TRBJ1-2; 7 bases fit TRBD1. With 0 bases clipped from V and 4 bases from J, the junction kept 6 bases outside the gene matches. CDR3 length: 15 residues. In germline, CDR1 is SGDLS, CDR2 YYNGEE. CDR3 region: CASSVDPGQPYGYTF. In DNA, the CDR3 is TGTGCCAGCAGCGTAGATCCGGGACAGCCCTATGGCTACACCTTC.

CDR3 in amino acids: CASSESPQRDYGYTF. The CDR3 coding sequence is TGTGCCAGCAGTGAAAGCCCCCAGAGAGATTATGGCTACACCTTC. The chain carries TRBV6-1 and TRBJ1-2, with D uncertain. The CDR3 consists of 15 residues. The V end lost 2 bases, the J end lost 5 bases, and 15 bases lay between the germline ends. The V gene's germline CDR1 is MNHNS and CDR2 SASEGT.

The rearrangement links TRBV14 to TRBJ2-7; no clear D. V was clipped by 1 base and J by 6 bases, with 10 bases between them. The CDR3 is 13 amino acids. Germline CDR1 reads SGHDN; CDR2 reads FVKESK. The CDR3 sequence is CASSQVGWGEQYF. Here the CDR3 DNA reads TGTGCCAGCAGCCAAGTAGGGTGGGGCGAGCAGTACTTC. The full variable domain, with the rest looked up from reference TRBV14 and TRBJ2-7, is EAGVTQFPSHSVIEKGQTVTLRCDPISGHDNLYWYRRVMGKEIKFLLHFVKESKQDESGMPNNRFLAERTGGTYSTLKVQPAELEDSGVYFCASSQVGWGEQYFGPGTRLTVT.

V and J are TRBV10-3 and TRBJ1-2; D gene ambiguous. Germline V lookup: CDR1 ENHRY, CDR2 SYGVKD. The CDR3 runs to 15 residues. The ends were cut back, 3 bases at V and 4 bases at J, with 15 bases in the middle. CDR3 residues: CAISEPRHPPYGYTF. In nucleotides, the CDR3 is TGTGCCATCAGTGAACCACGACACCCCCCCTATGGCTACACCTTC.

The rearrangement joins TRBV15 to TRBJ2-1; tentatively, D is TRBD2 (7 bases). V dropped 3 bases and J dropped 2 bases, with 17 bases sitting between them. The CDR3 is 17 amino acids. Germline V gene sequence: CDR1 LNHNV, CDR2 YYDKDF (reference sequence). CDR3 protein: CATSSRGGSGTYNEQFF. CDR3 nucleotides: TGTGCCACCAGCAGTAGGGGGGGCTCGGGCACCTACAATGAGCAGTTCTTC.

This chain connects TRBV28 to TRBJ1-5, with D tentatively TRBD1 (6 bases). Germline V gene data show CDR1 as MDHEN and CDR2 as SYDVKM. This CDR3 comprises 14 residues. The ends were cut back, 6 bases at V and 7 bases at J, with 16 bases in the middle. The CDR3 here is CASRPGQLRQPQHF. Here the CDR3 DNA reads TGTGCCAGCAGACCCGGACAGCTTCGCCAGCCCCAGCATTTT.

This chain uses TRBV28 with TRBJ2-5, with 7 bases that match TRBD2. This CDR3 spans 18 amino acids. With V trimmed by 4 bases and J by 2 bases, 16 bases remained unmatched. CDR1 MDHEN and CDR2 SYDVKM come from the germline V gene. The CDR3 reads CASSSPTDRAGPQETQYF. CDR3 sequence (DNA): TGTGCCAGCAGTTCCCCCACAGATAGAGCGGGACCTCAAGAGACCCAGTACTTC.

This chain uses TRBV28 with TRBJ2-4, with D uncertain. Trimming cost V 4 bases and J 0 bases, with 16 bases left between them. The germline V gene encodes CDR1 MDHEN and CDR2 SYDVKM. CDR3 length equals 17 residues. The CDR3 is CASSSPARLRAKNIQYF. CDR3 bases: TGTGCCAGCAGTTCCCCCGCGAGGCTAAGAGCCAAAAACATTCAGTACTTC.

The CDR3 spells CASSNPGQSSYNEQFF. The CDR3 region has the DNA TGCGCCAGCAGCAATCCGGGACAGTCCTCCTACAATGAGCAGTTCTTC. The chain carries TRBV5-1 and TRBJ2-1; 7 bases fit TRBD1. Germline V gives CDR1 SGHRS, CDR2 YFSETQ. The CDR3 is 16 residues long. J gave up 0 bases and V 4 bases, and 7 bases lay outside the gene matches. The whole variable domain, filled in from reference TRBV5-1 and TRBJ2-1, reads KAGVTQTPRYLIKTRGQQVTLSCSPISGHRSVSWYQQTPGQGLQFLFEYFSETQRNKGNFPGRFSGRQFSNSRSEMNVSTLELGDSALYLCASSNPGQSSYNEQFFGPGTRLTVL.

The chain employs TRBV7-3 and TRBJ2-7; 8 nucleotides agree with TRBD2. The ends lost 0 bases at V and 2 bases at J; junction bases unmatched: 6. This CDR3 is built from 16 residues. Germline V gives CDR1 SGHTA, CDR2 FQGTGA. This CDR3 reads CASSLTGLVPTYEQYF. The CDR3 DNA reads as TGTGCCAGCAGCTTAACGGGACTAGTTCCTACCTACGAGCAGTACTTC.

This chain uses TRBV27 with TRBJ2-1, with 14 bases aligning to TRBD2. Germline values: CDR1 MNHEY, CDR2 SMNVEV (reference sequence). This CDR3 has 16 amino acids. V shed 5 bases and J 6 bases; nucleotides not matched to a gene: 6. CDR3 region: CASSAFGLAGGNEQFF. The DNA for the CDR3 is TGTGCCAGCAGTGCGTTCGGACTAGCGGGAGGCAATGAGCAGTTCTTC.

The DNA of the CDR3 is TGCGCCAGCAGCTTCGGTAGTTCTAGCCTAGTCCAAGAGACCCAGTACTTC. Its translation: CASSFGSSSLVQETQYF. The chain combines TRBV5-1 with TRBJ2-5; D is possibly TRBD2 (5 bases). CDR3 length equals 17 residues. V was clipped by 2 bases and J by 1 base, with 18 bases between them. Germline V gene lookup returns CDR1 SGHRS and CDR2 YFSETQ.

This chain links TRBV11-3 with TRBJ2-7; no clear D. Trimming removed 3 bases at V and 6 bases at J, with 15 bases between. The CDR3 spans 14 residues. CDR1 SGHNT and CDR2 YENEEA come from the germline V gene. The DNA of the CDR3 is TGTGCCAGCAGCTTCGGGCTGGGGTCGGGCGAGCAGTACTTC. This codes for CASSFGLGSGEQYF.

This chain uses TRBV19 with TRBJ2-3; 10 bases align to TRBD2. Per the germline V gene, CDR1 is LNHDA and CDR2 is SQIVND (reference sequence). This CDR3 spans 16 amino acids. V was clipped by 3 bases and J by 3 bases; unmatched bases: 6. The CDR3 DNA sequence: TGTGCCAGTAGTATGGGTCTAGCGGGAGCTACAGATACGCAGTATTTT. Translation: CASSMGLAGATDTQYF.

The genes are TRBV5-4 and TRBJ1-5; perhaps TRBD1 as D (5 bases). Germline-derived CDR1 and CDR2 are SGHNT and YYREEE (reference sequence). V gave up 4 bases and J gave up 8 bases, with 13 bases separating them. The CDR3 extends over 13 amino acids. DNA of the CDR3: TGTGCCAGCAGCCCGGGGGACCGCGAGCCCCAGCATTTT. Its translation: CASSPGDREPQHF.

The gene calls are TRBV28 and TRBJ1-5; tentatively, D is TRBD1 (5 bases). The ends were cut back, 9 bases at V and 2 bases at J, with 17 bases in the middle. Germline assignment: CDR1 MDHEN and CDR2 SYDVKM. The CDR3 sequence is 15 residues long. The CDR3: CASGAGTYGNQPQHF. DNA for the CDR3: TGTGCCAGTGGGGCAGGGACTTACGGCAATCAGCCCCAGCATTTT.

This clone was recorded a few times. The gene calls are TRBV30 and TRBJ1-1; D is unclear. This CDR3 spans 14 amino acids. Germline V gives CDR1 GTSNPN, CDR2 SVGIG (reference sequence). Trimming removed 5 bases at V and 5 bases at J, with 18 bases between. CDR3 region: CAWGEGPRGTEAFF. The CDR3 bases are TGTGCCTGGGGGGAAGGACCTCGAGGGACTGAAGCTTTCTTT.

The genes are TRBV2 and TRBJ1-1; D call uncertain. The CDR3 is 13 residues long. Trimming took off 7 bases at V and 0 bases at J, with 9 bases between the two ends. The germline V gene has CDR1 SNHLY and CDR2 FYNNEI. The CDR3: CASNLVVNTEAFF. In DNA, the CDR3 is TGTGCCAGCAATTTGGTGGTGAACACTGAAGCTTTCTTT. Filled out from reference TRBV2 and TRBJ1-1, the complete variable domain reads EPEVTQTPSHQVTQMGQEVILRCVPISNHLYFYWYRQILGQKVEFLVSFYNNEISEKSEIFDDQFSVERPDGSNFTLKIRSTKLEDSAMYFCASNLVVNTEAFFGQGTRLTVV.

The V gene is TRBV29-1, the J gene TRBJ2-5; possibly TRBD1 for D (5 bases). The germline V gene has CDR1 SQVTM and CDR2 ANQGSEA. The CDR3 runs 12 residues. Trimming left V 3 bases short and J 5 bases short, with 10 bases between. The CDR3 loop reads CSVDGADETQYF. CDR3 nucleotide sequence: TGCAGCGTTGATGGGGCGGACGAGACCCAGTACTTC.

The chain is built from TRBV5-1 and TRBJ2-1; TRBD2 is a possible D gene (6 bases). Looked up from germline, CDR1 is SGHRS and CDR2 is YFSETQ. The CDR3 is 17 amino acids. V was pared by 0 bases and J by 0 bases, with 13 bases between. The CDR3 reads CASSLAGGGASYNEQFF. The CDR3 DNA is TGCGCCAGCAGCTTGGCCGGTGGCGGGGCCTCCTACAATGAGCAGTTCTTC.